Given below is one TCR beta chain in context. What it binds is not known. This specimen belongs to a study of PD-1 blockade in classical Hodgkin lymphoma. TCRdb keeps only in-frame clones here, not all; method: immunoSEQ multiplex PCR. The sample contains approximately 60,000 clones, 70% to 90% of which appear only once. Study-wide points: Baseline TCR diversity was reportedly lower in newly diagnosed patients than healthy donors.

V was pared by 6 bases and J by 2 bases, with 23 bases between. The CDR3 extends over 18 amino acids. The germline gives CDR1 SNHLY, CDR2 FYNNEI. Every patient had relapsed following autologous stem cell transplantation, and cohorts differed in brentuximab vedotin exposure. The sequence came from a human donor with classical Hodgkin lymphoma. The specimen was peripheral blood mononuclear cells (PBMCs), collected at baseline. This chain uses TRBV2 with TRBJ1-3; D is possibly TRBD1 (5 bases). The CDR3 region is CASRGLWTSSPPGNTIYF. CDR3 bases: TGTGCCAGCAGGGGGTTGTGGACATCTTCACCCCCTGGAAACACCATATATTTT.